This entry is about one TCR beta chain. Which cohort a participant joined came from the clinical history participants gave. In the 2 weeks before study entry, exposed participants met a COVID-19 case, which was PCR-confirmed or clinician-diagnosed. The entry originates in a study of blood T cell repertoires in COVID-19. The wider study: Some COVID-19 samples were acute and others convalescent; all came from the United States, Italy and Spain. Sources were T cells, B-cell-depleted T cells, or PBMCs; the material itself was cDNA or gDNA.

CDR1 is SNHLY, CDR2 FYNNEI, per germline. This CDR3 comprises 15 residues. V was clipped by 1 base and J by 6 bases; unmatched bases: 5. Data came from immunoSEQ multiplex PCR; TCRdb stores just in-frame clones and leaves some out. The data hold more than 150,000 clones, with roughly 80% observed a single time. The specimen sequenced was PBMCs or T cells enriched from blood (not recorded which). The chain joins TRBV2 to TRBJ1-5, with 8 bases matching TRBD1. The origin of this receptor is a man in his 60s who had been exposed to COVID-19. The CDR3 DNA sequence: TGTGCCAGCAGTGAAGGACAGGGGCAGGGTCAGCCCCAGCATTTT. It yields the protein CASSEGQGQGQPQHF. The complete variable domain, with remaining parts taken from reference TRBV2 and TRBJ1-5, reads EPEVTQTPSHQVTQMGQEVILRCVPISNHLYFYWYRQILGQKVEFLVSFYNNEISEKSEIFDDQFSVERPDGSNFTLKIRSTKLEDSAMYFCASSEGQGQGQPQHFGDGTRLSIL.